The clone carrying this T cell receptor (beta chain) occurred a few times. Participant-given clinical history determined each cohort assignment. With 5 bases removed from V and 2 bases from J, the gap between germline ends came to 16 bases. Germline lookup yields CDR1 SGHDN and CDR2 FVKESK. The CDR3 covers 16 residues. The sample is drawn from a study of blood T cell repertoires in COVID-19. Background on the study: Samples taken during acute and convalescent COVID-19 were collected in the United States, Italy and Spain.

Study processing details: Amplification of reference gene primers provided the estimated nucleated cell counts. The protocol was immunoSEQ multiplex PCR, while the TCRdb copy is restricted to in-frame clones and leaves out a portion. The DNA gave D and trimming, while V, J and clone size come from that table. The sample gives around 140,000 clones, approximately 80% of which show up once; roughly 3.8% is in the top ten. The specimen sequenced was PBMCs or T cells enriched from blood (not recorded which). The clonotype originates from a man aged 50-59 years in a cohort exposed to, infected with or recovered from COVID-19 (not recorded which). The V gene is TRBV14, the J gene TRBJ2-1; TRBD1 might be the D (8 bases). The CDR3 region has the DNA TGTGCCAGCAGCTGGGAACAGGGGGGGACCTACAATGAGCAGTTCTTC. As protein: CASSWEQGGTYNEQFF.